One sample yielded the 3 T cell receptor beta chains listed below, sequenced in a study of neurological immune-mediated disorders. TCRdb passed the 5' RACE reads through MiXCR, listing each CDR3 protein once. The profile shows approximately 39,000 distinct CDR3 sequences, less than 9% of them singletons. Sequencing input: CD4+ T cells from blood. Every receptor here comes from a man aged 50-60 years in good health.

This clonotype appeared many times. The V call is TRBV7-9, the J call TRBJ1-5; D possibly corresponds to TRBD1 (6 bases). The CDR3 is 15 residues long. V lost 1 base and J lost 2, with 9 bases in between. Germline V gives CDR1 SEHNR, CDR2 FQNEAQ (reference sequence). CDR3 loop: CASSLGSGGNQPQHF. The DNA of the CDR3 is TGTGCCAGCAGCTTAGGGTCAGGGGGCAATCAGCCCCAGCATTTT. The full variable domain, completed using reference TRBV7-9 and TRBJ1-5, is DTGVSQNPRHKITKRGQNVTFRCDPISEHNRLYWYRQTLGQGPEFLTYFQNEAQLEKSRLLSDRFSAERPKGSFSTLEIQRTEQGDSAMYLCASSLGSGGNQPQHFGDGTRLSIL.

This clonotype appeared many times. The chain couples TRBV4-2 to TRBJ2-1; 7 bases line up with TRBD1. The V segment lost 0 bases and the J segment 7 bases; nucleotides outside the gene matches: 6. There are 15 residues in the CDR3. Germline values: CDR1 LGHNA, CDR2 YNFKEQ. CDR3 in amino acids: CASSQEGRGSNEQFF. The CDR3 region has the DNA TGTGCCAGCAGCCAAGAAGGCAGGGGGTCGAATGAGCAGTTCTTC.

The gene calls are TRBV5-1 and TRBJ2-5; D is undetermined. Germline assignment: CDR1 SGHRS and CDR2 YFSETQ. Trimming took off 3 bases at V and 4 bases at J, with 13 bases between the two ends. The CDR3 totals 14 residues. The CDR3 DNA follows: TGCGCCAGCAGCTCGCAGAACGGAAGAGAGACCCAGTACTTC. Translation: CASSSQNGRETQYF.